The clone carrying this T cell receptor (beta chain) was found many times. Its antigen is not known. Genomic DNA served as template for TCR beta VDJ and CDR3 profiling. TCRdb reanalysed the reads using MiXCR and keeps one entry per CDR3 protein. The sample records roughly 160,000 distinct CDR3 sequences, just under 65% being singletons. There are 13 residues in the CDR3. Germline V gene data show CDR1 as SGHRS and CDR2 as YFSETQ. Trimming removed 2 bases from V and 2 bases from J, with 8 bases in between. This sample was taken from a study of CD8+CD57+ T cells in acquired aplastic anemia. As for the study in general: CD4+ and CD8+ cells, once sorted, gave DNA averaging about 3 ug. General study findings and limits: A set of some 28 CD8+ CDR3 sequences was shared between patients and controls, and these sequences appeared highly expressed in patients.

This clonotype was sampled from a human donor in good health. The chain has TRBV5-1 and TRBJ2-7; D gene unclear. Sequenced sample: sorted CD4+, CD8+, or CD8+CD57+ T cells (not recorded which) from PBMCs. CDR3 DNA sequence: TGCGCCAGCAGCTTTGACATCGCCTACGAGCAGTACTTC. Translation gives CASSFDIAYEQYF.